Following are 20 T cell receptor beta chains from one sample sequenced in a study of T cells in Graves' hyperthyroidism and ophthalmopathy. Amplification targeted TCR beta CDR3 regions from RNA transcripts. TCR CDR3 regions were first amplified by RT-PCR with HTBI primers. TCRdb reprocessed the multiplex PCR reads with MiXCR, giving one entry per CDR3 protein. The profile shows over 500,000 distinct CDR3 sequences, approximately 48% of them singletons. Sequencing was performed on peripheral blood or thyroid tissue (not recorded which). The receptors were sampled from an adult woman with Graves' disease, either hyperthyroidism or ophthalmopathy (not recorded which).

The V and J genes are TRBV15 and TRBJ1-1; possible D gene TRBD1, 6 bases. Looked up from germline, CDR1 is LNHNV and CDR2 is YYDKDF (reference sequence). V was trimmed by 0 bases and J by 5 bases, leaving 19 bases between them. There are 17 residues in the CDR3. CDR3 sequence reads: CATSREPLGGGGTEAFF. For the CDR3, the DNA is TGTGCCACCAGCAGAGAACCCCTTGGGGGGGGCGGGACTGAAGCTTTCTTT. The whole variable domain, remainder taken from reference TRBV15 and TRBJ1-1, is DAMVIQNPRYQVTQFGKPVTLSCSQTLNHNVMYWYQQKSSQAPKLLFHYYDKDFNNEADTPDNFQSRRPNTSFCFLDIRSPGLGDTAMYLCATSREPLGGGGTEAFFGQGTRLTVV.

V is TRBV7-2 and J is TRBJ2-3; no definite D call. Trimming stripped 5 bases from V and 2 bases from J, with 11 bases between. From germline, CDR1 is SGHTA and CDR2 FQGNSA. This CDR3 spans 14 amino acids. The DNA of the CDR3 is TGTGCCAGCAGCCTAATGCAACTCACAGATACGCAGTATTTT. Amino acid sequence: CASSLMQLTDTQYF.

The rearrangement uses TRBV29-1 and TRBJ2-7, with 11 bases fitting TRBD1. Germline CDR1 is SQVTM and CDR2 is ANQGSEA. The V gene end was trimmed by 8 bases and the J gene end by 6 bases; junction bases not matched to a gene: 9. This CDR3 region has 13 residues. The CDR3 nucleotides read TGCAGCTTTGCCGGACAGGGGGCGGGCGAGCAGTACTTC. Protein sequence: CSFAGQGAGEQYF.

This clonotype was picked up many times. The gene calls are TRBV2 and TRBJ2-7; D may be TRBD1 or TRBD2 (5 bases each). This CDR3 is built from 18 residues. Germline V gene sequence: CDR1 SNHLY, CDR2 FYNNEI. With 0 bases removed from V and 6 bases from J, the gap between germline ends came to 24 bases. CDR3 nucleotides: TGTGCCAGCAGTGAAGCGAGAGGTATGGGACCCAGGGCCTCCGAGCAGTACTTC. Translating it yields CASSEARGMGPRASEQYF. Full variable domain (missing parts from reference TRBV2 and TRBJ2-7): EPEVTQTPSHQVTQMGQEVILRCVPISNHLYFYWYRQILGQKVEFLVSFYNNEISEKSEIFDDQFSVERPDGSNFTLKIRSTKLEDSAMYFCASSEARGMGPRASEQYFGPGTRLTVT.

This clonotype was found a few times. This rearrangement joins TRBV29-1 to TRBJ2-5, with 10 bases that match TRBD1. Trimming took 5 bases from V and 4 from J; bases not matched to a gene: 4. The germline CDR1 and CDR2 sequences are SQVTM and ANQGSEA. CDR3 length equals 13 residues. The DNA of the CDR3 is TGCAGCGTTAGGCGGACAGGGGGAGAGACCCAGTACTTC. Protein sequence: CSVRRTGGETQYF. The complete variable domain, with remaining parts taken from reference TRBV29-1 and TRBJ2-5, reads SAVISQKPSRDICQRGTSLTIQCQVDSQVTMMFWYRQQPGQSLTLIATANQGSEATYESGFVIDKFPISRPNLTFSTLTVSNMSPEDSSIYLCSVRRTGGETQYFGPGTRLLVL.

CDR3 protein: CAISELRSVNYGYTF. The CDR3 DNA reads as TGTGCCATCAGTGAGCTCCGGTCAGTAAACTATGGCTACACCTTC. The chain employs TRBV10-3 and TRBJ1-2; D is undetermined. Trimming cost V 2 bases and J 2 bases, with 12 bases left between them. Germline V lookup: CDR1 ENHRY, CDR2 SYGVKD. There are 15 residues in the CDR3.

The V call is TRBV19, the J call TRBJ1-5, with D tentatively TRBD1 (5 bases). The germline V gene has CDR1 LNHDA and CDR2 SQIVND (reference sequence). CDR3 length: 12 amino acids. V was clipped by 10 bases and J by 5 bases, with 12 bases between them. For the CDR3, the DNA is TGTGCCACTAAACAGGCAGATCAGCCCCAGCATTTT. Protein product: CATKQADQPQHF.

This clonotype was observed many times. The genes are TRBV29-1 and TRBJ2-5, with TRBD1 matching 8 bases. This CDR3 is built from 16 residues. The ends lost 3 bases at V and 3 bases at J; junction bases unmatched: 12. Germline CDR1 SQVTM, CDR2 ANQGSEA. The CDR3 here is CSVERGQGRLEETQYF. CDR3 DNA sequence: TGCAGCGTTGAGCGTGGACAGGGAAGGTTAGAAGAGACCCAGTACTTC.

The chain has TRBV10-3 and TRBJ2-1; D is ambiguous. This CDR3 has 15 residues. The germline gives CDR1 ENHRY, CDR2 SYGVKD. Trimming left V 2 bases short and J 7 bases short, with 15 bases between. The CDR3 sequence: CAISERASGENEQFF. In DNA form, the CDR3 reads TGTGCCATCAGTGAGAGGGCGTCAGGCGAAAATGAGCAGTTCTTC.

A word on this clonotype: Given a much more abundant clone one base away, this may be a read error. The CDR3 protein is CATASRRSPGELFF. Written as DNA, the CDR3 is TGTGCCACCGCTAGCAGGAGATCGCCCGGGGAGCTGTTTTTT. The chain joins TRBV7-3 to TRBJ2-2; a weak D match, TRBD2 (5 bases). The CDR3 extends over 14 amino acids. Trimming left V 10 bases short and J 6 bases short, with 18 bases between. Germline CDR1 reads SGHTA; CDR2 reads FQGTGA.

This clonotype came up many times. V gene TRBV19 combines with J gene TRBJ1-5; a weak D match, TRBD1 (6 bases). The CDR3 contains 15 residues. V was trimmed by 3 bases and J by 2 bases, leaving 11 bases between them. CDR1 is LNHDA, CDR2 SQIVND, per germline (reference sequence). CDR3 protein: CASSIQQGGNQPQHF. The CDR3 DNA is TGTGCCAGTAGTATCCAACAGGGAGGCAATCAGCCCCAGCATTTT.

This chain links TRBV2 with TRBJ2-5; 7 positions match TRBD2. Per the germline V gene, CDR1 is SNHLY and CDR2 is FYNNEI. Trimming removed 11 bases from V and 9 bases from J; junction bases left unmatched: 3. The CDR3 is made up of 9 amino acids. CDR3 coding DNA: TGTGCCGTGGGGAGGGCCCAGTACTTC. This codes for CAVGRAQYF.

As regards this clonotype: The junction differs from germline at one of its ends, possibly a read error. The CDR3 is CAIRRTGHHHQPQHF. For the CDR3, the DNA is TGTGCCATAAGAAGGACAGGGCATCACCATCAACCCCAGCATTTT. V and J are TRBV10-3 and TRBJ1-5; TRBD1 agrees at 8 bases. The CDR3 length is 15 residues. Germline CDR1 and CDR2: ENHRY and SYGVKD.

J is TRBJ1-2 and V is TRBV10-2; no reliable D call. Trimming removed 4 bases from V and 4 bases from J, with 13 bases in between. The CDR3 has 14 residues. Germline-derived CDR1 and CDR2 are WSHSY and SAAADI. CDR3 sequence: CASSVGSAGYGYTF. In nucleotides, the CDR3 is TGCGCCAGCAGTGTGGGGAGTGCGGGCTATGGCTACACCTTC.

The chain employs TRBV6-1 and TRBJ1-1, with 8 bases matching TRBD1. The germline gives CDR1 MNHNS, CDR2 SASEGT. The CDR3 contains 14 residues. V was pared by 7 bases and J by 5 bases, with 9 bases of the junction left unmatched. In DNA, the CDR3 is TGTGCCAGCATAATGGACAGGGCGAGGACTGAAGCTTTCTTT. This codes for CASIMDRARTEAFF.

The V call is TRBV2, the J call TRBJ1-3, with 7 bases that match TRBD1. Trimming cost V 7 bases and J 0 bases; bases outside gene matches: 9. CDR3 length: 16 amino acids. Germline CDR1 reads SNHLY; CDR2 reads FYNNEI. This CDR3 reads CASKGTAPSSGNTIYF. The CDR3, as DNA: TGTGCCAGCAAGGGGACAGCACCTTCCTCTGGAAACACCATATATTTT.

The V call is TRBV10-3, the J call TRBJ2-3; D possibly corresponds to TRBD2 (6 bases). Germline V gene data show CDR1 as ENHRY and CDR2 as SYGVKD. The CDR3 loop spans 16 amino acids. The V end was cut by 4 bases, the J end by 4 bases, with 18 bases between. The CDR3 DNA reads TGTGCCATCAGTGCTTTCGGGACGTGGAGGGCAGATACGCAGTATTTT. It yields the protein CAISAFGTWRADTQYF.

This rearrangement joins TRBV20-1 to TRBJ2-2; 7 bases are shared with TRBD2. CDR3 length equals 14 residues. The V gene's germline CDR1 is DFQATT and CDR2 SNEGSKA (reference sequence). V shed 2 bases and J 3 bases; nucleotides not matched to a gene: 3. DNA for the CDR3: TGCAGTGCTAGACTAGCGGATTACACCGGGGAGCTGTTTTTT. Translating gives CSARLADYTGELFF.

This clonotype was seen repeatedly, ten times or more. The chain is built from TRBV29-1 and TRBJ1-1, with D perhaps TRBD1 (5 bases). This CDR3 spans 13 amino acids. V lost 3 bases to trimming and J lost 3 bases, with 11 bases between them. CDR1 and CDR2 (germline): SQVTM, ANQGSEA. As DNA, the CDR3 is TGCAGCGTTGAGCCGGGGACGGACACTGAAGCTTTCTTT. It yields the protein CSVEPGTDTEAFF.

The chain combines TRBV7-9 with TRBJ2-1, with no clear D. This CDR3 is 13 amino acids long. Looked up from germline, CDR1 is SEHNR and CDR2 is FQNEAQ (reference sequence). V was clipped by 3 bases and J by 8 bases, with 11 bases between them. The CDR3 nucleotides read TGTGCCAGCAGCTTGGCCGTTTTGGATGAGCAGTTCTTC. This translates into CASSLAVLDEQFF.